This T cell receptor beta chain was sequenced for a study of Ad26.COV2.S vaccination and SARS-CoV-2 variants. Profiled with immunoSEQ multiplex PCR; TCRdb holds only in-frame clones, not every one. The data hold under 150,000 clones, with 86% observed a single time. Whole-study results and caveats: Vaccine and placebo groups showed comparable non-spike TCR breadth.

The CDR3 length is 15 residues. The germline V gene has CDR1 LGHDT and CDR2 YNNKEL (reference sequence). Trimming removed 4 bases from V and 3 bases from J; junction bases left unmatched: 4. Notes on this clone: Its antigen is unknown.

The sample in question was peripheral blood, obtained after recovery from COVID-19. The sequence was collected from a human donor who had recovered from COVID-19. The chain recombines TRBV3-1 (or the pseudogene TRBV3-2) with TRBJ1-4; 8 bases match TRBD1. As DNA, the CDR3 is TGTGCCAGCAGCCGCAGGGGGCAGGCTAATGAAAAACTGTTTTTT. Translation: CASSRRGQANEKLFF.